These 13 T cell receptor beta chains share one sample of origin, sequenced in a study of graft-versus-host responses after intestinal transplantation (dated by TCRdb to about 2021). The library was generated by the immunoSEQ multiplex PCR assay. Drawn from immuneACCESS, this table holds only the in-frame rearrangements with V and J called that TCRdb kept. Clones are partly lost; checked studies trace under half to an unresolved V gene and leave the rest unexplained. This sample gives tens of thousands of clones in total; 85% to 95% of them show up just once. Jointly, the top ten make up approximately 2.7% of the sample. This sample's time point label indicates: cells obtained before transplantation from donor or recipient. These receptors have no known antigen. The sample here was unstimulated CD4+ T cells sorted from spleen or lymph node cells, taken before transplant. These receptors were collected from a human donor who was the organ donor for an intestinal transplant.

The gene calls are TRBV27 and TRBJ1-4; possibly TRBD1 for D (6 bases). The CDR3 runs 17 residues. Trimming removed 3 bases from V and 8 bases from J, with 22 bases in between. Germline values: CDR1 MNHEY, CDR2 SMNVEV (reference sequence). DNA for the CDR3: TGTGCCAGCAGTTTTAGTGGTCTCGTAGGGGGTGGAGAAAAACTGTTTTTT. Its translation is CASSFSGLVGGGEKLFF.

The gene calls are TRBV7-3 and TRBJ2-5; D remains ambiguous. In germline, CDR1 is SGHTA, CDR2 FQGTGA. V was pared by 2 bases and J by 1 base, with 5 bases between. The CDR3 covers 13 residues. The CDR3 here is CASSLSGQETQYF. The CDR3 nucleotides are TGTGCCAGCAGCTTATCCGGCCAAGAGACCCAGTACTTC.

This chain joins TRBV6-6 and TRBJ2-5; D gene ambiguous. V gave up 2 bases and J gave up 7 bases, with 11 bases separating them. The V gene's germline CDR1 is MNHNY and CDR2 SVGAGI (reference sequence). CDR3 size: 13 residues. CDR3 region: CASSYGRTLTQYF. CDR3 in DNA: TGTGCCAGCAGTTACGGACGTACCTTGACCCAGTACTTC.

The chain is built from TRBV30 and TRBJ2-7, with TRBD1 matching over 7 bases. The CDR3 loop spans 18 amino acids. The germline CDR1 and CDR2 sequences are GTSNPN and SVGIG (reference sequence). The junction had 18 bases not matched to a gene; V was cut back by 1 base and J by 3 bases. DNA of the CDR3: TGTGCCTGGAGTGGCGATTATGGCATCCGGGACAGACTCTACGAGCAGTACTTC. This sequence encodes CAWSGDYGIRDRLYEQYF.

This clone was seen just once. The V call is TRBV30, the J call TRBJ1-1; D gene uncertain. With 2 bases removed from V and 3 bases from J, the gap between germline ends came to 19 bases. The CDR3 contains 16 residues. The germline gives CDR1 GTSNPN, CDR2 SVGIG (reference sequence). The CDR3 reads CAWSSHTDLPYTEAFF. The CDR3 coding sequence is TGTGCCTGGAGTTCCCATACGGACTTACCCTACACTGAAGCTTTCTTT.

The CDR3 sequence: CSVENRQYGYTF. CDR3 coding DNA: TGCAGCGTTGAAAACCGACAGTATGGCTACACCTTC. This chain uses TRBV29-1 with TRBJ1-2; D possibly corresponds to TRBD1 (5 bases). The ends were cut back, 2 bases at V and 5 bases at J, with 9 bases in the middle. Germline-derived CDR1 and CDR2 are SQVTM and ANQGSEA. The CDR3 is made up of 12 amino acids.

J is TRBJ2-7 and V is TRBV28, with TRBD2 matching 7 bases. V lost 3 bases, J lost 2 bases, and 7 bases stayed unmatched. Germline CDR1 is MDHEN and CDR2 is SYDVKM. The CDR3 is 15 amino acids. CDR3 DNA: TGTGCCAGCAGTTTGGGGGGAGGGAAACCCTACGAGCAGTACTTC. Translation gives CASSLGGGKPYEQYF.

The genes are TRBV11-2 and TRBJ2-7, with 11 bases fitting TRBD1. The CDR3 runs to 16 residues. The germline V gene encodes CDR1 SGHAT and CDR2 FQNNGV. V was pared by 1 base and J by 8 bases, with 10 bases of the junction left unmatched. The CDR3 region has the DNA TGTGCCAGCAGCTTAGGCGGACAGGGGGCTCACTTCCAGCAGTACTTC. It translates to CASSLGGQGAHFQQYF.

The chain links TRBV15 to TRBJ2-7; no firm D call. V was clipped by 5 bases and J by 1 base, with 9 bases between them. The CDR3 runs to 13 residues. Germline values: CDR1 LNHNV, CDR2 YYDKDF (reference sequence). As DNA, the CDR3 is TGTGCCACCAGCCGCCTGGGGTCCTACGAGCAGTACTTC. This encodes CATSRLGSYEQYF.

The rearrangement joins TRBV4-2 to TRBJ2-2, with 10 bases matching TRBD1. V lost 4 bases to trimming and J lost 4 bases; unmatched junction nucleotides: 9. CDR1 LGHNA and CDR2 YNFKEQ come from the germline V gene. The CDR3 has 17 amino acids. This CDR3 reads CASSRHRDRGFTGELFF. The CDR3 nucleotides read TGTGCCAGCAGCCGCCACCGGGACAGGGGATTCACCGGGGAGCTGTTTTTT.

The chain carries TRBV28 and TRBJ1-2; possible D gene TRBD1, 6 bases. CDR3 length: 12 amino acids. Looked up from germline, CDR1 is MDHEN and CDR2 is SYDVKM. The V and J ends lost 6 bases and 3 bases respectively, with 8 bases between them. The CDR3 DNA is TGTGCCAGCAGAGGGGGGGACTATGGCTACACCTTC. It yields the protein CASRGGDYGYTF.

Comments on this clone: The junction departs from the called germline gene at one end, perhaps through a read error. Other nucleotide sequences in the sample specify the same CDR3. The J gene is TRBJ1-5, the V gene TRBV28; TRBD1 aligns across 8 bases. CDR3 size: 15 residues. The germline V gene encodes CDR1 MDHEN and CDR2 SYDVKM. Here the CDR3 DNA reads TGCGCCAGCAGTTCACAGGGGGTAGGGAATCAGCCCCAGCATTTT. This gives the protein CASSSQGVGNQPQHF.

Comment on this clone: At one end, the junction sequence differs from germline, possibly due to a read error. The chain is built from TRBV19 and TRBJ1-1; D might be TRBD1 (5 bases). Germline loops: CDR1 LNHDA, CDR2 SQIVND (reference sequence). The CDR3 is 12 amino acids. As DNA, the CDR3 is TGTACCAGTATTAGGGGAGGCGCTGAAGCTTTCTTT. It is translated as CTSIRGGAEAFF.